This is a list of T cell receptor beta chains from one sample in a study of CD8+ T cells in alopecia areata. Sequencing was performed with immunoSEQ multiplex PCR; in TCRdb, only in-frame clones are kept and a portion is missing. The top ten hold roughly 1.7% of the sample, which has 150,000 to 200,000 clones, more than 60% seen once. The sequenced sample was CD4+ T cells sorted from blood, obtained at week 0. These receptors came from a human donor with alopecia areata. CDR3s include the opening cysteine and the closing phenylalanine or tryptophan. A D gene is named only where the DNA matches it firmly. Only part of the rows carry a size: once, few, many, or a class if the clone is expanded.

>-|TRBV11-2|few|TRBJ2-3
TGTGCCAGCAGCTTAGATAGTTCATTTGGGAGCACAGATACGCAGTATTTT
CASSLDSSFGSTDTQYF
>TRBD1|TRBV2|once|TRBJ1-2
TGTGCCAGCAGAAGGACAGGGGTAAACTATGGCTACACCTTC
CASRRTGVNYGYTF
>TRBD1|TRBV6-5|few|TRBJ2-7
TGTGCCAGCAACAGGGGAAACGAGCAGTACTTC
CASNRGNEQYF
>-|TRBV20-1|-|TRBJ2-3
TGCAGTGCGGCTAGCACAGATACGCAGTATTTT
CSAASTDTQYF
>-|TRBV14|few|TRBJ2-1
TGTGCCAGCAGCCAGGGGAATGAGCAGTTCTTC
CASSQGNEQFF
>-|TRBV29-1|-|TRBJ2-7
TGCAGCACCGCAGGCGGAGAGAACACCTACGAGCAGTACTTC
CSTAGGENTYEQYF
>-|TRBV29-1|few|TRBJ1-2
TGCAGCGTGGGGGTCGCGGGGCGGGACTATGGCTACACCTTC
CSVGVAGRDYGYTF
>-|TRBV7-2|-|TRBJ2-3
TGTGCCAGCAGCTTAGCGCTAGCGCCGACAGATACGCAGTATTTT
CASSLALAPTDTQYF
>-|TRBV7-7|-|TRBJ2-1
TGTGCCAGCAGCCCGGAAGCGGGCTCCCCGAGGAATGAGCAGTTCTTC
CASSPEAGSPRNEQFF
>-|TRBV29-1|-|TRBJ2-1
TGCAGCCTTCGAGGGGGGAGCTCCTACAATGAGCAGTTCTTC
CSLRGGSSYNEQFF
>-|TRBV5-1|-|TRBJ1-1
TGCGCCAGCAGCTTGACAGAGACGAACACTGAAGCTTTCTTT
CASSLTETNTEAFF
>TRBD2|TRBV29-1|-|TRBJ2-1
TGCAGCGTAACTAGCGGGGGGACTCGTGAGCAGTTCTTC
CSVTSGGTREQFF
>-|TRBV29-1|few|TRBJ2-3
TGCAGCGTTGGGGGCCGGGACACACTCACAGATACGCAGTATTTT
CSVGGRDTLTDTQYF
>-|TRBV5-1|-|TRBJ1-2
TGCGCCAGCAGCTTAGGAACAAGCGCAACTTATGGCTACACCTTC
CASSLGTSATYGYTF
>-|TRBV30|once|TRBJ1-4
TGTGCCTGGAGTGTGAACCTACCCTTGGGAAAACTGTTTTTT
CAWSVNLPLGKLFF
>-|TRBV27|-|TRBJ1-1
TGTGCCAGCAGGGGGGCCCCTATGAACACTGAAGCTTTCTTT
CASRGAPMNTEAFF
>-|TRBV30|-|TRBJ2-5
TGTGCCTGGCACGGACAGCGCCAAGAGACCCAGTACTTC
CAWHGQRQETQYF
>TRBD1|TRBV7-2|-|TRBJ2-2
TGTGCCAGCAGCCGGGGCCGGACAGGGACAAACACCGGGGAGCTGTTTTTT
CASSRGRTGTNTGELFF
>-|TRBV14|-|TRBJ2-7
TGTGCCAGCAGCCATCACGGGTCCACCTACGAGCAGTACTTC
CASSHHGSTYEQYF
>-|TRBV7-2|-|TRBJ2-5
TGTGCCAGCAGCTTAGTAACAAGAGAGACCCAGTACTTC
CASSLVTRETQYF
>-|TRBV30|-|TRBJ1-4
TGTGCCTGGAGTGGTTGGTACACTAATGAAAAACTGTTTTTT
CAWSGWYTNEKLFF
>TRBD1|TRBV25-1|few|TRBJ1-2
TGTGCCAGCAGTGGGGGGACAGCATACTATGGCTACACCTTC
CASSGGTAYYGYTF
>-|TRBV30|-|TRBJ1-1
TGTGCCTGGAGCTCCTACAGGTTGAACACTGAAGCTTTCTTT
CAWSSYRLNTEAFF
>-|TRBV30|-|TRBJ1-6
TGTGCCTGGAGCCGAGGAGATAATTCACCCCTCCACTTT
CAWSRGDNSPLHF
>-|TRBV29-1|once|TRBJ2-4
TGCAGCGTTGGCGAACAAAACATTCAGTACTTC
CSVGEQNIQYF
>TRBD2|TRBV29-1|-|TRBJ2-5
TGCAGCGTTGACCAACTAGCGGTCTTCGGTGAGACCCAGTACTTC
CSVDQLAVFGETQYF
>TRBD2|TRBV11-2|-|TRBJ2-3
TGTGCCAGCAGCTTAGTCATAAGAGCTAGCGGGGGCACAGATACGCAGTATTTT
CASSLVIRASGGTDTQYF
>-|TRBV15|-|TRBJ2-4
TGTGCCACCAGCAGAGACGGGGGAATGGGGATTCAGTACTTC
CATSRDGGMGIQYF
>-|TRBV20-1|-|TRBJ1-5
TGCAGTGCTAAGAACGGTCAGCCCCAGCATTTT
CSAKNGQPQHF
>-|TRBV5-1|-|TRBJ2-3
TGCGCCAGCAGCCTCGTCGACCCCAGCACAGATACGCAGTATTTT
CASSLVDPSTDTQYF
>-|TRBV4-3|many|TRBJ1-1
TGCGCCAGCAGCCGTACAGGGGAAGCTTTCTTT
CASSRTGEAFF
>TRBD1|TRBV2|few|TRBJ1-1
TGTGCCAGCAGTGACCTTGGGACAGGAGACACCATGAACACTGAAGCTTTCTTT
CASSDLGTGDTMNTEAFF
>-|TRBV9|-|TRBJ1-6
TGTGCCAGCAGCGTAGGTGGGGGACGAAATTCACCCCTCCACTTT
CASSVGGGRNSPLHF
>-|TRBV15|-|TRBJ2-1
TGTGCCACCGGCGGGGCCCCTAACAATGAGCAGTTCTTC
CATGGAPNNEQFF
>-|TRBV30|-|TRBJ1-1
TGTGCCTGGAGTGACCGGAACACTGAAGCTTTCTTT
CAWSDRNTEAFF
>TRBD2|TRBV29-1|-|TRBJ2-4
TGCAGCGTCCGACTAGCGGAAGGAGGTCCGCCCAAAAACATTCAGTACTTC
CSVRLAEGGPPKNIQYF
>TRBD2|TRBV29-1|once|TRBJ2-3
TGCAGCGTTGCTAGCGGGGGGCCATCAGATACGCAGTATTTT
CSVASGGPSDTQYF
>-|TRBV25-1|few|TRBJ1-5
TGTGCCAGCAGGAGGGGTAATCAGCCCCAGCATTTT
CASRRGNQPQHF
>TRBD1|TRBV5-1|-|TRBJ2-3
TGCGCCAGCAGCAGACAGGGGGTTGGCACAGATACGCAGTATTTT
CASSRQGVGTDTQYF
>-|TRBV29-1|-|TRBJ2-1
TGCAGCGTCAAGGGTGTGCAAGGGGAGGCCAGCTCCTACAATGAGCAGTTCTTC
CSVKGVQGEASSYNEQFF